Listed below are T cell receptor beta chains from one sample, sequenced in a study of blood T cell repertoires in COVID-19. Measured with immunoSEQ multiplex PCR; TCRdb has only the in-frame clones, and not every one. The data contain a few hundred thousand clones, more than 70% of them singletons. Sequencing was performed on peripheral blood. The receptors were gathered from a woman aged 30 to 39 with COVID-19, enrolled during active disease. CDR3s include the opening cysteine and the closing phenylalanine or tryptophan. The D gene is left open where the match is weak. Clone size appears in some rows only: once, few, many, or a class for an expanded clone.

V	D	size	length	J	DNA	CDR3
TRBV29-1	.	.	15	TRBJ2-1	TGCAGCGTTGATGGGTCGGGGGTCCCCTACAATGAGCAGTTCTTC	CSVDGSGVPYNEQFF
TRBV2	.	.	13	TRBJ1-2	TGTGCCAGCAGTGAACAGGGGAGCTATGGCTACACCTTC	CASSEQGSYGYTF
TRBV3-1/TRBV3-2	TRBD1	.	15	TRBJ2-5	TGTGCCAGCAGCCAAAGGGGACAGAGCCAAGAGACCCAGTACTTC	CASSQRGQSQETQYF
TRBV5-5	TRBD1	.	15	TRBJ1-5	TGTGCCAGCAGCCCGGGACAGGGAAGGGATCAGCCCCAGCATTTT	CASSPGQGRDQPQHF
TRBV5-4	.	.	14	TRBJ2-7	TGTGCCAGCAGCCCTGAAACCCCCTACTACGAGCAGTACTTC	CASSPETPYYEQYF
TRBV19	.	few	15	TRBJ1-5	TGTGCCAGTAGTATAGCCCCCTCCACAAATCAGCCCCAGCATTTT	CASSIAPSTNQPQHF
TRBV18	TRBD2	.	14	TRBJ2-7	TGTGCCAGCTCACCGGGACTAGCGGGAACCGAGCAGTACTTC	CASSPGLAGTEQYF
TRBV19	TRBD1	.	15	TRBJ2-5	TGTGCCAGTAGTATTTGGGGACAGATCCAAGAGACCCAGTACTTC	CASSIWGQIQETQYF
TRBV28	TRBD1	.	14	TRBJ1-2	TGTGCCAGCAGTTCCGGGACAGGATTCTATGGCTACACCTTC	CASSSGTGFYGYTF
TRBV2	.	.	13	TRBJ2-5	TGTGCCAGCAGGCGGGGAGAGCAAGAGACCCAGTACTTC	CASRRGEQETQYF
TRBV19	.	.	14	TRBJ2-2	TGTGCCAGTAGTATTGGAGTGAACACCGGGGAGCTGTTTTTT	CASSIGVNTGELFF
TRBV10-2	.	.	17	TRBJ2-3	TGCGCCAGCAGTGAGTCGAAAGGTGGGCAGGCCACAGATACGCAGTATTTT	CASSESKGGQATDTQYF
TRBV7-9	.	.	14	TRBJ1-2	TGTGCCAGCAGCCTCTCTCGGGGGGACTATGGCTACACCTTC	CASSLSRGDYGYTF
TRBV6-5	.	.	15	TRBJ1-5	TGTGCCAGCAGTTATTCCAGGGGCGGTAATCAGCCCCAGCATTTT	CASSYSRGGNQPQHF
TRBV9	.	.	14	TRBJ2-7	TGTGCCAGCAGCGTCGAAGGGGGCTCCTACGAGCAGTACTTC	CASSVEGGSYEQYF
TRBV9	TRBD1	.	15	TRBJ2-1	TGTGCCAGCAGCACCCTGACAGGGCGATACAATGAGCAGTTCTTC	CASSTLTGRYNEQFF
TRBV2	TRBD2	.	15	TRBJ2-1	TGTGCCAGCAGGGGACTAGCGGGAGGGGACAATGAGCAGTTCTTC	CASRGLAGGDNEQFF
TRBV5-6	.	.	16	TRBJ1-4	TGTGCCAGCAGCCCCTGGGTGTCGGGGGGCGAAGAAAAACTGTTTTTT	CASSPWVSGGEEKLFF
TRBV28	.	.	14	TRBJ2-5	TGTGCCAGCAGGCCGGTATCTCAATGGGAGACCCAGTACTTC	CASRPVSQWETQYF
TRBV15	.	.	14	TRBJ2-7	TGTGCCACCAGCAACCTACTAAACACCTACGAGCAGTACTTC	CATSNLLNTYEQYF
TRBV5-5	.	.	12	TRBJ2-7	TGTGCCAGCATCCAGGGACTGGGCGAGCAGTACTTC	CASIQGLGEQYF
TRBV18	TRBD1	.	16	TRBJ2-3	TGTGCCAGCTCACCATTGGGACAGGGCGCAGGGGATACGCAGTATTTT	CASSPLGQGAGDTQYF
TRBV11-2	TRBD2	once	16	TRBJ2-7	TGTGCCAGCAGCTTAGGAGGACTAGCGGGCCCCTACGAGCAGTACTTC	CASSLGGLAGPYEQYF
TRBV6-5	.	.	12	TRBJ1-6	TGTGCCAGCAGTTTTCGGAATTCACCCCTCCACTTT	CASSFRNSPLHF
TRBV7-9	TRBD2	.	16	TRBJ2-5	TGTGCCAGCAGCTCCACTAGCGGGAGGGGCTTAGAGACCCAGTACTTC	CASSSTSGRGLETQYF
TRBV27	TRBD2	.	12	TRBJ2-3	TGTGCCAGCAGTAGGCCTAGCGGGAGAAAGTATTTT	CASSRPSGRKYF
TRBV6-5	TRBD2	.	15	TRBJ2-2	TGTGCCAGCCTGGCGGGGGGGGCGTCTGGCGGGGAGCTGTTTTTT	CASLAGGASGGELFF
TRBV21-1	.	.	16	TRBJ2-1	TGTGCCAGCAGCAAAGCGTCTCGCGGGAGGATGGCTGAGCAGTTCTTC	CASSKASRGRMAEQFF
TRBV3-1/TRBV3-2	.	.	14	TRBJ1-6	TGTGCCAGCAGCTCGCGGGCCGCGGGGTCACCCCTCCACTTT	CASSSRAAGSPLHF
TRBV29-1	TRBD2	.	16	TRBJ2-5	TGCAGCGCGGTGGGGACTAGCGGGTCCGCGGGAGAGACCCAGTACTTC	CSAVGTSGSAGETQYF
TRBV19	.	.	15	TRBJ2-1	TGTGCCAGTAGTATAGCGGCTAGCAGCAACTATGAGCAGTTCTTC	CASSIAASSNYEQFF
TRBV4-3	.	.	16	TRBJ2-3	TGCGCCAGCAGCCAAGATCTTGGGGAGAGCACAGATACGCAGTATTTT	CASSQDLGESTDTQYF
TRBV5-6	.	.	15	TRBJ2-3	TGTGCCAGCAGCTTGGGGAGGGGACCCCCAGATACGCAGTATTTT	CASSLGRGPPDTQYF
TRBV18	.	.	14	TRBJ2-2	TGTGCCAGCTCAGCCTCAGGGGACACCGGGGAGCTGTTTTTT	CASSASGDTGELFF
TRBV28	TRBD1	.	15	TRBJ1-2	TGTGCCAGCAATATAATTACAGGGGGCCTCTATGGCTACACCTTC	CASNIITGGLYGYTF
TRBV28	.	.	13	TRBJ1-5	TGTGCCAGCATCTACAGGGATTGGCAGCCCCAGCATTTT	CASIYRDWQPQHF
TRBV7-3	.	.	13	TRBJ1-4	TGTGCCAGCAGCTTAACCCGAGGTGAAAAACTGTTTTTT	CASSLTRGEKLFF
TRBV15	TRBD1	.	14	TRBJ2-5	TGTGCCACCAGCAGAGTGGGACAGTGGGAGACCCAGTACTTC	CATSRVGQWETQYF
TRBV19	TRBD1	.	14	TRBJ2-7	TGTGCCAGTAGTGCCGGGACAGGGGGAAGCGAGCAGTACTTC	CASSAGTGGSEQYF
TRBV30	TRBD1	.	13	TRBJ2-7	TGTGCCTGGAGGGACAGGGTCTCCTACGAGCAGTACTTC	CAWRDRVSYEQYF
TRBV7-9	.	.	14	TRBJ1-2	TGTGCCAGCAGCTTCCCGGACAGCTTCAATGGCTACACCTTC	CASSFPDSFNGYTF
TRBV2	TRBD2	.	16	TRBJ2-2	TGTGCCAGCAGTTACTCTAGCGGGAGTAACACCGGGGAGCTGTTTTTT	CASSYSSGSNTGELFF
TRBV6-5	.	.	13	TRBJ1-5	TGTGCCAGCAGTTCCCTGCGAGGTCAGCCCCAGCATTTT	CASSSLRGQPQHF
TRBV9	.	.	12	TRBJ1-1	TGTGCCAGCAGCGTGGGAGATACTGAAGCTTTCTTT	CASSVGDTEAFF
TRBV19	TRBD1	.	15	TRBJ2-2	TGTGCCAGTACCGCCGGGACAGGGGGCACCGGGGAGCTGTTTTTT	CASTAGTGGTGELFF
TRBV28	TRBD1	.	14	TRBJ2-7	TGTGCCAGCAGTTGGACAGGTAGCTCCTACGAGCAGTACTTC	CASSWTGSSYEQYF
TRBV21-1	.	.	17	TRBJ1-1	TGTGCCAGCAGCAAAAGGGCCGGACAGGGGTGGAATACTGAAGCTTTCTTT	CASSKRAGQGWNTEAFF
TRBV4-2	.	.	15	TRBJ2-1	TGTGCCAGCAGCCAAAGGGGGACGGGATACAATGAGCAGTTCTTC	CASSQRGTGYNEQFF
TRBV20-1	.	.	13	TRBJ2-7	TGCAGTGCTAGTTACAGGGTACCCGGCGAGCAGTACTTC	CSASYRVPGEQYF
TRBV27	.	.	13	TRBJ1-2	TGTGCCAGCAGTTCCCAGGGGAGCTATGGCTACACCTTC	CASSSQGSYGYTF
TRBV7-3	.	.	13	TRBJ2-5	TGTGCCAGCAGCTTAGGAGTCCAAGAGACCCAGTACTTC	CASSLGVQETQYF
TRBV2	TRBD2	.	13	TRBJ2-2	TGTGCCAGCAAGGCGGGAGGGGGCGGGGAGCTGTTTTTT	CASKAGGGGELFF
TRBV24-1	TRBD1	.	14	TRBJ1-5	TGTGCCACCAGTGACGACAGGGGACGTCAGCCCCAGCATTTT	CATSDDRGRQPQHF
TRBV6-2/TRBV6-3	TRBD1	few	13	TRBJ1-1	TGTGCCAGCAGCCGTCGACAGGGCGCTGAAGCTTTCTTT	CASSRRQGAEAFF
TRBV9	TRBD1	.	13	TRBJ2-7	TGTGCCAGCAGCTCCTTTGGACAGGGGTGGCAGTACTTC	CASSSFGQGWQYF
TRBV10-3	.	.	16	TRBJ2-3	TGTGCCATCAGTGAGTTTGGCGGGACCCTCACAGATACGCAGTATTTT	CAISEFGGTLTDTQYF
TRBV5-1	TRBD2	.	14	TRBJ2-3	TGCGCCAGCAGAGGACTAGCGGTCACAGATACGCAGTATTTT	CASRGLAVTDTQYF